The T cell receptor (beta chain) under discussion was sequenced for a study of blood T cell repertoires in COVID-19. Study-wide background: The origin of the acute and convalescent COVID-19 samples was the United States, Italy and Spain. The cDNA or gDNA used as material had been derived from T cells, B-cell-depleted T cells, or PBMCs.

With V trimmed by 3 bases and J by 4 bases, 8 bases remained unmatched. The CDR3 loop spans 16 amino acids. Germline values: CDR1 SGHTA, CDR2 FQGNSA. Clones were sequenced by immunoSEQ multiplex PCR, and TCRdb holds only the in-frame ones, with some missing. The sample contains about 120,000 clones, approximately 83% of which appear only once. The clonotype comes from an elderly man with acute or convalescent COVID-19. The V gene is TRBV7-2, the J gene TRBJ1-4, with 7 positions matching TRBD1. Source material: peripheral blood. The CDR3 sequence: CASSLSSGTVNEKLFF. CDR3 nucleotide sequence: TGTGCCAGCAGCTTGAGTTCCGGGACAGTTAATGAAAAACTGTTTTTT.